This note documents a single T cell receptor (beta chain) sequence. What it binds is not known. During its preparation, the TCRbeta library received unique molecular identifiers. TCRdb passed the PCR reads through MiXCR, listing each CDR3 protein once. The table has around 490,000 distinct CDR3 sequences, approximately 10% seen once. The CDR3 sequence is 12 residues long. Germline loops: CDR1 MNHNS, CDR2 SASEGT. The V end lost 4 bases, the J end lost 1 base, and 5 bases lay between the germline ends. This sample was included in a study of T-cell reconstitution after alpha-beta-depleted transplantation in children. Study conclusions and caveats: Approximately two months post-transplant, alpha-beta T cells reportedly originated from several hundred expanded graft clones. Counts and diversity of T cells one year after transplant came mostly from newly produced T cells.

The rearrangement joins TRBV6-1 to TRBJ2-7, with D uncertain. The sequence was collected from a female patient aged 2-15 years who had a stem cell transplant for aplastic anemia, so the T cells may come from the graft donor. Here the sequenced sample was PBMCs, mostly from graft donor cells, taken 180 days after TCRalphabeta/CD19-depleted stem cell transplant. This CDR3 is CASSANSYEQYV. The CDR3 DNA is TGTGCCAGCAGTGCAAATTCCTACGAGCAGTACGTC.